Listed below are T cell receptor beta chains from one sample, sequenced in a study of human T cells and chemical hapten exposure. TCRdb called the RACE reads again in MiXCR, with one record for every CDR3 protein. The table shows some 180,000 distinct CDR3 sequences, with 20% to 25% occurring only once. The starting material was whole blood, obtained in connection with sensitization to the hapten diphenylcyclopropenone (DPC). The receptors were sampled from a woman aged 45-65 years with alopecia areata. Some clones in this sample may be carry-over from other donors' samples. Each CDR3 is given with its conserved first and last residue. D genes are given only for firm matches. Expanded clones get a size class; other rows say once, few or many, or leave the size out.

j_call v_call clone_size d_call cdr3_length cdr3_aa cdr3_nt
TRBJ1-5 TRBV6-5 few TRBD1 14 CASSTGTVNQPQHF TGTGCCAGCAGTACCGGGACAGTCAATCAGCCCCAGCATTTT
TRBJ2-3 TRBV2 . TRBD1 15 CASSRDRTHTDTQYF TGTGCCAGCAGTCGGGACAGGACTCACACAGATACGCAGTATTTT
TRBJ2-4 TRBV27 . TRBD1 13 CASSPGQQNIQYF TGTGCCAGCAGCCCGGGACAGCAAAACATTCAGTACTTC
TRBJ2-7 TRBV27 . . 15 CASSLRPEESYEQYF TGTGCCAGCAGTCTCCGCCCCGAGGAGTCCTACGAGCAGTACTTC
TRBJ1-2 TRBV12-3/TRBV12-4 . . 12 CASRRTVYGYTF TGTGCCAGCAGACGGACCGTTTATGGCTACACCTTC
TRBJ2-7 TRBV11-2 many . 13 CASSLDPPYEQYF TGTGCCAGCAGCTTAGACCCTCCCTACGAGCAGTACTTC
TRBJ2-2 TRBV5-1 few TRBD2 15 CASSLTSGVLGELFF TGCGCCAGCAGCTTAACTAGCGGAGTGCTCGGGGAGCTGTTTTTT
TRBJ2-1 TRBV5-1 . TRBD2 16 CASSLEVAGGYNEQFF TGCGCCAGCAGCTTGGAGGTAGCGGGAGGATACAATGAGCAGTTCTTC
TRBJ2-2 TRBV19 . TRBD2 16 CASSILGLANTGELFF TGTGCCAGTAGTATCTTGGGACTAGCGAACACCGGGGAGCTGTTTTTT
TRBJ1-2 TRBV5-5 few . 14 CASSLEGHSYGYTF TGTGCCAGCAGCTTGGAGGGACACTCCTATGGCTACACCTTC
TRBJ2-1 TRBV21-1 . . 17 CASSKAGAGITYNEQFF TGTGCCAGCAGCAAAGCGGGCGCGGGAATCACTTACAATGAGCAGTTCTTC
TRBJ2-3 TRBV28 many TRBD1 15 CASSPRTGRPDTQYF TGTGCCAGCAGTCCCCGGACAGGGCGACCAGATACGCAGTATTTT
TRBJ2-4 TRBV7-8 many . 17 CASSPTLAGVGKNIQYF TGTGCCAGCAGCCCCACCCTAGCAGGGGTTGGCAAAAACATTCAGTACTTC
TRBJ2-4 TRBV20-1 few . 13 CSARDGVPNIQYF TGCAGTGCTAGAGATGGGGTCCCAAACATTCAGTACTTC
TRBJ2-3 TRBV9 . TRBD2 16 CASSVALWEGGDTQYF TGTGCCAGCAGCGTAGCGTTGTGGGAGGGTGGAGATACGCAGTATTTT
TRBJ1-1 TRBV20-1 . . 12 CSASQGTTEAFF TGCAGTGCTAGTCAGGGGACCACTGAAGCTTTCTTT
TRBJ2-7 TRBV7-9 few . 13 CASSLVPLDEQYF TGTGCCAGCAGCTTAGTCCCCCTGGACGAGCAGTACTTC
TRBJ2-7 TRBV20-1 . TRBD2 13 CSARTSGFNEQYF TGCAGTGCTAGGACTAGCGGTTTCAACGAGCAGTACTTC
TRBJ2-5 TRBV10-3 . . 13 CAISEYGEETQYF TGTGCCATCAGTGAGTACGGAGAAGAGACCCAGTACTTC
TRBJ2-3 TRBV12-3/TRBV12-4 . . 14 CASSLGRTTDTQYF TGTGCCAGCAGTTTAGGCCGAACCACAGATACGCAGTATTTT
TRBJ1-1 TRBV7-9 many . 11 CASQQNTEAFF TGTGCCAGCCAGCAGAACACTGAAGCTTTCTTT
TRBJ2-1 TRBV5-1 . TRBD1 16 CASSSTGTGFSNEQFF TGCGCCAGCAGCTCCACCGGGACAGGATTTTCCAATGAGCAGTTCTTC
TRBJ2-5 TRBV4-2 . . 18 CASSPINSGTYPGETQYF TGTGCCAGCAGCCCCATTAACTCCGGGACCTACCCAGGGGAGACCCAGTACTTC
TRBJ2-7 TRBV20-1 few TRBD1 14 CSATRGTAPYEQYF TGCAGTGCCACGAGGGGGACAGCTCCTTACGAGCAGTACTTC
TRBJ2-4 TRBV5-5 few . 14 CASSLLLAKNIQYF TGTGCCAGCAGCTTGTTATTAGCCAAAAACATTCAGTACTTC
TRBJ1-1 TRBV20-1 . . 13 CSARDRKNTEAFF TGCAGTGCTAGAGACAGAAAAAACACTGAAGCTTTCTTT
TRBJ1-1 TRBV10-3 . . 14 CAIMKGQPNTEAFF TGTGCCATCATGAAGGGACAACCGAACACTGAAGCTTTCTTT
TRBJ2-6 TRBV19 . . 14 CATSDSSGANVLTF TGTGCCACCTCCGACAGTTCTGGGGCCAACGTCCTGACTTTC
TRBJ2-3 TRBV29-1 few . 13 CSVYGTYTDTQYF TGCAGCGTTTATGGGACTTACACAGATACGCAGTATTTT
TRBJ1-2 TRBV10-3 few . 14 CAIRDTTYNYGYTF TGTGCCATCAGAGACACTACATATAACTATGGCTACACCTTC
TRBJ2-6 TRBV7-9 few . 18 CASSTRDPTRSGANVLTF TGTGCCAGCAGCACCCGGGACCCTACCCGCTCTGGGGCCAACGTCCTGACTTTC
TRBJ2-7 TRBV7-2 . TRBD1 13 CASSPDRDDEQYF TGTGCCAGCAGCCCGGACAGGGATGACGAGCAGTACTTC
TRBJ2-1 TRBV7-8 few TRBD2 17 CASSLVPSGSSYNEQFF TGTGCCAGCAGCTTAGTTCCTAGCGGGAGCTCCTACAATGAGCAGTTCTTC
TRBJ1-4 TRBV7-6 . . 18 CASSLYNSAGGWREKLFF TGTGCCAGCAGCTTATACAACTCCGCGGGGGGCTGGCGTGAAAAACTGTTTTTT
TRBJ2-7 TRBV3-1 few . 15 CASSQLLDTVWEQYF TGTGCCAGCAGCCAACTCCTTGACACCGTCTGGGAGCAGTACTTC
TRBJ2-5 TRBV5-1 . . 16 CASSLGTQGAQETQYF TGCGCCAGCAGCTTAGGGACACAAGGGGCCCAAGAGACCCAGTACTTC
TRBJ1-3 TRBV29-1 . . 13 CSVTQGTGNTIYF TGCAGCGTAACGCAGGGGACTGGAAACACCATATATTTT
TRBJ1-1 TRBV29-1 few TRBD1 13 CSGQTGRMGEAFF TGCAGCGGCCAGACAGGGCGGATGGGTGAAGCTTTCTTT
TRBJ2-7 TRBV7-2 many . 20 CASSLRLSFGAAASTYEQYF TGTGCCAGCAGCTTAAGGTTGAGCTTCGGCGCCGCGGCCTCAACCTACGAGCAGTACTTC
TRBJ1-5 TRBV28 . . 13 CASSLGHPPPQHF TGTGCCAGCAGTTTGGGACACCCTCCGCCCCAGCATTTT
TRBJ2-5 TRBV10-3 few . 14 CAISESQASETQYF TGTGCCATCAGTGAGTCTCAAGCTTCCGAGACCCAGTACTTC
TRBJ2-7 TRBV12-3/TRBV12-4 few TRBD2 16 CASSFRTSGSPYEQYF TGTGCCAGCAGTTTTAGGACTAGCGGGTCCCCTTACGAGCAGTACTTC
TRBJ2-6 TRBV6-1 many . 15 CASSGGKAGANVLTF TGTGCCAGCAGTGGAGGAAAGGCCGGGGCCAACGTCCTGACTTTC
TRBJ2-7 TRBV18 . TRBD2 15 CASSPAASGAYEQYF TGTGCCAGCTCCCCGGCGGCTAGCGGCGCCTACGAGCAGTACTTC
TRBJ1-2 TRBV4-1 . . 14 CASSQEVVATPFSF TGCGCCAGCAGCCAAGAGGTGGTAGCTACCCCTTTCTCCTTC
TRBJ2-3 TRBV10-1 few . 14 CASSASGTTDTQYF TGCGCCAGCAGTGCTTCGGGGACCACAGATACGCAGTATTTT
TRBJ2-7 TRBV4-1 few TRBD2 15 CASSLRREGTYEQYF TGCGCCAGCAGCCTTAGGCGGGAGGGTACCTACGAGCAGTACTTC
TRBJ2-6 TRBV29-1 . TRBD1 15 CSVGQGGAGANVLTF TGCAGCGTTGGACAGGGGGGGGCTGGGGCCAACGTCCTGACTTTC
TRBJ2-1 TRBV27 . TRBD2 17 CASTLGSASGRLNEQFF TGTGCCAGCACCCTAGGTTCGGCTAGCGGGAGGTTAAATGAGCAGTTCTTC